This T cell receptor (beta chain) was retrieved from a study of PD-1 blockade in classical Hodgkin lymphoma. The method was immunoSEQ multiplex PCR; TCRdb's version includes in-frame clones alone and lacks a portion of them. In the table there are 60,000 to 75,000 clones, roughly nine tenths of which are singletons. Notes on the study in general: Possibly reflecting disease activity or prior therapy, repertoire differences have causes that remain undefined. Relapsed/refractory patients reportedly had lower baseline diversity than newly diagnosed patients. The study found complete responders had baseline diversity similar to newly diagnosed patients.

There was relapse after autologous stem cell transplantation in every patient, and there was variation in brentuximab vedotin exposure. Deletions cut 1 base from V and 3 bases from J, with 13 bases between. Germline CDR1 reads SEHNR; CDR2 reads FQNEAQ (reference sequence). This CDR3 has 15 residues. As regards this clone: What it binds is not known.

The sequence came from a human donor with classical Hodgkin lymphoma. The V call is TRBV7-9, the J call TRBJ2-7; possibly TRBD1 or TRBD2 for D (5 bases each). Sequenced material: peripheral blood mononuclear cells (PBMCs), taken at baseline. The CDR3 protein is CASSLGQGPIYEQYF. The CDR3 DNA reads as TGTGCCAGCAGCTTAGGTCAGGGACCTATCTACGAGCAGTACTTC.